Listed below are T cell receptor beta chains from one sample, sequenced in a study of T cell repertoires in cytomegalovirus infection. Their recognized antigens are unknown. TCRdb re-called the reads through MiXCR, storing one row per CDR3 protein. The sample lists about 500,000 distinct CDR3 sequences; more than 30% were seen once. The sample was cultured PBMCs, taken from culture after CMV antigen stimulation. The receptor set was obtained from a human donor in good health (CMV status not recorded). Some clones in this sample may be carry-over from other donors' samples. Each CDR3 is given with its conserved first and last residue. The order of the fields is V gene, D gene, J gene, clone size, CDR3 DNA, CDR3 protein. A D gene is named only where the DNA matches it firmly. Expanded clones get a size class; other rows say once, few or many, or leave the size out.

TRBV6-2/TRBV6-3	-	TRBJ2-5	-	TGTGCCAGCAGTTCCCCAATTTTCCGGGGCCAAGAGACCCAGTACTTC	CASSSPIFRGQETQYF
TRBV4-1	TRBD2	TRBJ2-3	-	TGCGCCAGCAGCCAAGATCCTAGCGGCTACACAGATACGCAGTATTTT	CASSQDPSGYTDTQYF
TRBV7-2	TRBD2	TRBJ2-1	few	TGTGCCAGCAGCCCCTCTAGCGGGGCCTCCTACAATGAGCAGTTCTTC	CASSPSSGASYNEQFF
TRBV28	TRBD2	TRBJ2-1	few	TGTGCCAGCAGTTGGGTCTTTGCGGGGGTAAATGAGCAGTTCTTC	CASSWVFAGVNEQFF
TRBV6-1	TRBD1	TRBJ1-2	-	TGTGCCAGCAGCTTGGGACAGGGGGCAGCTAACTATGGCTACACCTTC	CASSLGQGAANYGYTF
TRBV3-1	TRBD1	TRBJ1-2	-	TGTGCCAGCAGCCAAGGGATACAGGGGACTAACTATGGCTACACCTTC	CASSQGIQGTNYGYTF
TRBV7-8	-	TRBJ2-3	-	TGTGCCAGCGCACCCGGCAGAAGCACAGATACGCAGTATTTT	CASAPGRSTDTQYF
TRBV7-3	TRBD2	TRBJ2-1	-	TGTGCCAGCCAGAGAGGACTAGCGGGAGAGGGTGAGCAGTTCTTC	CASQRGLAGEGEQFF
TRBV6-6	-	TRBJ1-1	-	TGTGCCAACAAACGGGGGCAAAACACTGAAGCTTTCTTT	CANKRGQNTEAFF
TRBV4-1	-	TRBJ2-7	-	TGCGCCAGCAGCCAAGACCAGGTGGGGGCCTACGAGCAGTACTTC	CASSQDQVGAYEQYF
TRBV7-9	-	TRBJ2-1	-	TGTGCCAGCAGCTTGACAGGTTCGCAAAACAATGAGCAGTTCTTC	CASSLTGSQNNEQFF
TRBV28	TRBD1	TRBJ2-1	few	TGTGCCAGCAGTTTTCGAACAGGGGCCTACAATGAGCAGTTCTTC	CASSFRTGAYNEQFF
TRBV4-3	-	TRBJ2-7	few	TGCGCCAGCAGCCAAGATAGTAGCGGAGAACTAAACGAGCAGTACTTC	CASSQDSSGELNEQYF
TRBV29-1	TRBD2	TRBJ2-7	-	TGCAGCGTCAAACCCCCGGCTAGCGGGAGGGTCCACGAGCAGTACTTC	CSVKPPASGRVHEQYF
TRBV20-1	-	TRBJ2-3	few	TGCAGTGCTTATGGGAGGTCCCTTTGGGATACGCAGTATTTT	CSAYGRSLWDTQYF
TRBV19	-	TRBJ1-5	few	TGTGCCAGTAGTATCGGTGGGCCGGATCAGCCCCAGCATTTT	CASSIGGPDQPQHF
TRBV7-6	-	TRBJ1-3	many	TGTGCCAGCACCCAAGTCCCTCCCCAGGGAGACTCTGGAAACACCATATATTTT	CASTQVPPQGDSGNTIYF
TRBV11-2	TRBD2	TRBJ2-3	-	TGTGCCAGCAGCATTAGGATCGCGGGAGTGGGGGCAGATACGCAGTATTTT	CASSIRIAGVGADTQYF
TRBV19	-	TRBJ1-5	-	TGTGCCAGTAGTATTACAGGGATTAGCAATCAGCCCCAGCATTTT	CASSITGISNQPQHF
TRBV24-1	-	TRBJ1-5	few	TGTGCCACCAGTGATACAGGAGACCGGCCCCAGCATTTT	CATSDTGDRPQHF
TRBV5-5	TRBD2	TRBJ2-5	-	TGTGCCAGCAGCTTGTTACACATGAGACTAGCGGGAGCTGGAGAGACCCAGTACTTC	CASSLLHMRLAGAGETQYF
TRBV20-1	-	TRBJ1-5	-	TGCAGTGCTAGACCGTCGCGGGGCCAGCCCCAGCATTTT	CSARPSRGQPQHF
TRBV12-3/TRBV12-4	-	TRBJ2-1	-	TGTGCCAGCAGTTTGATATCGCGCAATGAGCAGTTCTTC	CASSLISRNEQFF
TRBV4-1	-	TRBJ2-7	-	TGCGCCAGCAGCCAGGTAGGGGGCTACGAGCAGTACTTC	CASSQVGGYEQYF
TRBV30	-	TRBJ1-1	-	TGTGCCTGGAGTGTACGGGTGGGTTTCGGCACTGAAGCTTTCTTT	CAWSVRVGFGTEAFF
TRBV4-1	-	TRBJ1-4	-	TGCGCCAGCAGCTTCTGGGGGCATAATAATGAAAAACTGTTTTTT	CASSFWGHNNEKLFF
TRBV7-2	TRBD1	TRBJ1-2	-	TGTGCCAGCAGCTTCCTCGGACAGGAGACTGGCTACACCTTC	CASSFLGQETGYTF
TRBV12-5	-	TRBJ2-2	-	TGTGCTAGTGGTTTAGACCCCGGGGAGCTGTTTTTT	CASGLDPGELFF
TRBV14	-	TRBJ1-6	-	TGTGCCAGCAGCCCGAGGTCCCCTGGGGCTTCACCCCTCCACTTT	CASSPRSPGASPLHF
TRBV19	-	TRBJ1-6	few	TGTGCCAGTAGTATAGCCCGTCTTGACGGACGACGCAATTCACCCCTCCACTTT	CASSIARLDGRRNSPLHF
TRBV7-9	TRBD1	TRBJ2-2	-	TGTGCCAGCAGCTTAGTTCGACAGGGGAACACCGGGGAGCTGTTTTTT	CASSLVRQGNTGELFF
TRBV7-2	TRBD2	TRBJ2-2	many	TGTGCCAGCAGCATTAGCGGGGCGAACACCGGGGAGCTGTTTTTT	CASSISGANTGELFF
TRBV20-1	TRBD1	TRBJ2-7	few	TGCAGTGCTAGAGGACCGGACAGGGGCTACGAGCAGTACTTC	CSARGPDRGYEQYF
TRBV19	TRBD2	TRBJ2-1	-	TGTGCCAGTAGTTCCCGGACTAGCGGGAGTTTGTTGGATGAGCAGTTCTTC	CASSSRTSGSLLDEQFF
TRBV28	-	TRBJ2-7	-	TGTGCCAGCACTACGGAGTCCTACGAGCAGTACTTC	CASTTESYEQYF
TRBV19	-	TRBJ1-5	-	TGTGCCAGTAACGGGGACGATGATCAGCCCCAGCATTTT	CASNGDDDQPQHF
TRBV4-1	-	TRBJ1-1	many	TGCGCCAGCAGCCCTATTCTAATCGGGACGGGGAACACTGAAGCTTTCTTT	CASSPILIGTGNTEAFF
TRBV11-2	TRBD1	TRBJ2-1	few	TGTGCCAGCAGCTTAGATCCCACCTCGTATCGACAGGGGGCTATTGAGGACAATGAGCAGTTCTTC	CASSLDPTSYRQGAIEDNEQFF
TRBV28	TRBD1	TRBJ1-5	-	TGTGCCAGCGACAGGGGTTGGCAGCCCCAGCATTTT	CASDRGWQPQHF
TRBV29-1	TRBD2	TRBJ2-2	few	TGCAGCGTTGAAGGGACTAGCGGGAGGCCGAACACCGGGGAGCTGTTTTTT	CSVEGTSGRPNTGELFF
TRBV15	TRBD2	TRBJ2-1	-	TGTGCCACCAGCAGAGAACTAGCGGGGGGTCTCAATGAGCAGTTCTTC	CATSRELAGGLNEQFF
TRBV28	TRBD2	TRBJ2-7	-	TGTGCCAGCAGTGTGCGGTCACAATCCGCTAGCGGGAGAAGAGACGAGCAGTACTTC	CASSVRSQSASGRRDEQYF
TRBV7-2	TRBD2	TRBJ2-1	-	TGTGCCAGCAGCTCCGGGGGAATAGAGCGGGAGGGGAATGAGCAGTTCTTC	CASSSGGIEREGNEQFF
TRBV7-2	-	TRBJ1-2	many	TGTGCCAGCAGGGAAGGGGGCTATGGCTACACCTTC	CASREGGYGYTF
TRBV4-1	-	TRBJ2-2	-	TGCGCCAGCAGCCAAAGCCTGGGAGCGAACACCGGGGAGCTGTTTTTT	CASSQSLGANTGELFF
TRBV29-1	-	TRBJ2-3	-	TGCAGCGTTGTTCTGGTGGTACCGGATAGCACAGATACGCAGTATTTT	CSVVLVVPDSTDTQYF
TRBV7-9	-	TRBJ2-2	-	TGTGCCAGCAGACCTGGTACAGGTCGCGGCGGGGAGCTGTTTTTT	CASRPGTGRGGELFF
TRBV7-9	-	TRBJ2-7	-	TGTGCCAGCAGCCTAAGCGGATCTTACTACGAGCAGTACTTC	CASSLSGSYYEQYF